The table lists the clone carrying this T cell receptor (beta chain) with a few counts. Its antigen is not identified. The data stem from a study of T-cell reconstitution after alpha-beta-depleted transplantation in children. The study, taken as a whole, reports: Diversity of TCRbeta at day 60 was high in some patients, arising from surviving recipient T cells and thymic progenitors.

Unique molecular identifiers were used to barcode this TCRbeta library. TCRdb re-derived calls from the PCR reads in MiXCR, one entry per CDR3 protein. Seen here are hundreds of thousands of distinct CDR3 sequences, 17% observed once, and the top ten hold 40% to 50%. CDR1 and CDR2 from the germline V gene are DFQATT and SNEGSKA (reference sequence). Unmatched junction bases numbered 12, after V lost 6 bases and J lost 2 bases. The CDR3 has 15 residues. The material was PBMCs, mostly from graft donor cells, obtained 360 days after TCRalphabeta/CD19-depleted stem cell transplant. The chain couples TRBV20-1 to TRBJ1-1; 7 nucleotides agree with TRBD1. This receptor was identified in a male patient under 10 years old who had a stem cell transplant for acute lymphoblastic leukemia, so the T cells may come from the graft donor. Here the CDR3 reads CSAKNPTGTNTEAFF. CDR3 nucleotides: TGCAGTGCGAAAAATCCGACAGGGACCAACACTGAAGCTTTCTTT.